The entry below gives a single T cell receptor beta chain sequence along with its context. Its antigen is currently unknown. This specimen belongs to a study of shared clonotypes between healthy human individuals. Study-level background: The donors, two women and a few men, were aged 18 to 49. Notes on the study in general: In general, naive subsets displayed greater estimated richness than memory subsets did. Sampling covered nothing but blood. Tissue TCR repertoires likely differ from those found in blood.

Negatively enriched CD4+ T cells were divided by CD45RA into naive and memory. V was trimmed by 0 bases and J by 1 base, leaving 13 bases between them. The CDR3 contains 16 residues. Germline values: CDR1 LGHNA, CDR2 YNFKEQ. Only in-frame clones appear in the TCRdb table, and some are missing; sequencing was by immunoSEQ multiplex PCR. Of a few million clones in the sample, 85% to 95% were seen once. The sequence was obtained from a man younger than 30 in good health. Some clones in this sample may be carry-over from other donors' samples. The chain couples TRBV4-2 to TRBJ2-7, with TRBD2 as a possible D gene (6 bases). The sequenced material came from naive CD4+ T cells from PBMCs. As for subset: CD45RA+ positively selected. CDR3 nucleotide sequence: TGTGCCAGCAGCCAAGATCGTTCGGGAGAATCCTACGAGCAGTACTTC. This gives the protein CASSQDRSGESYEQYF.